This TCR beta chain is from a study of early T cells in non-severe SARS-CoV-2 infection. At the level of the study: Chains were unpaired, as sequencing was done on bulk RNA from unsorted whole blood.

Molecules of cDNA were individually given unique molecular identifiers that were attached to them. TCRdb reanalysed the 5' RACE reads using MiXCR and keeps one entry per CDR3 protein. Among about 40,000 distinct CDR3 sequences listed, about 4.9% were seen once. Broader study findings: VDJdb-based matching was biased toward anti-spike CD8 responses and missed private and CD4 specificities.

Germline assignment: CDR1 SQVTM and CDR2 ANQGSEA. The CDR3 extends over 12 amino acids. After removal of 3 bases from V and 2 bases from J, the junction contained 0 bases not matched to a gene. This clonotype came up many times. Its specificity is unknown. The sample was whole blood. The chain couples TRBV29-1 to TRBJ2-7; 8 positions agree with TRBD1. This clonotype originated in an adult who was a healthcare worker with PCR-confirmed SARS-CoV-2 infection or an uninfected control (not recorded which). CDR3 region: CSVEGQAYEQYF. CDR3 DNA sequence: TGCAGCGTTGAGGGACAGGCCTACGAGCAGTACTTC.